This T cell receptor (beta chain) was profiled in a study of shared clonotypes between healthy human individuals. TCRdb keeps only in-frame clones here, not all; method: immunoSEQ multiplex PCR. Among 1.4 million or so clones listed, approximately 98.5% were seen once. Material for sequencing was naive CD4+ T cells sorted from blood. Subset defined: CD45RA+ positively selected. The receptor comes from a man under 40 in good health.

The CDR3 bases are TGTGCTAGTGGTTTGGTCGAAGAGACCCAGTACTTC. Encoded protein: CASGLVEETQYF. The chain carries TRBV12-5 and TRBJ2-5, with D hard to call. V was clipped by 0 bases and J by 3 bases, with 2 bases between them. This CDR3 comprises 12 residues. Germline assignment: CDR1 LGHNT and CDR2 FRNRAP. The full variable domain, with the rest looked up from reference TRBV12-5 and TRBJ2-5, is DARVTQTPRHKVTEMGQEVTMRCQPILGHNTVFWYRQTMMQGLELLAYFRNRAPLDDSGMPKDRFSAEMPDATLATLKIQPSEPRDSAVYFCASGLVEETQYFGPGTRLLVL.